A selection of T cell receptor beta chains follows, all from one sample in a study of blood T cell repertoires in COVID-19. Clones were read by immunoSEQ multiplex PCR, and TCRdb kept only the in-frame ones, dropping some. The repertoire holds roughly 150,000 clones, with under 85% as singletons. The sequencing sample was made of peripheral blood. The receptors come from a woman of 80 years or more with acute or convalescent COVID-19. Both conserved end residues are part of each CDR3. The D gene is left open where the match is weak. A row's size may be missing; if present it is once, few, many or a size class.

clone_size	d_call	v_call	j_call	cdr3_aa	cdr3_nt
.	TRBD1	TRBV5-1	TRBJ2-3	CASSGLGQGTDTQYF	TGCGCCAGCAGCGGGCTGGGACAGGGAACAGATACGCAGTATTTT
.	.	TRBV7-9	TRBJ2-3	CASSFPGQTTDTQYF	TGTGCCAGCAGCTTCCCTGGCCAAACCACAGATACGCAGTATTTT
.	.	TRBV18	TRBJ2-7	CASSSGGLDEQYF	TGTGCCAGCTCTTCAGGGGGACTCGACGAGCAGTACTTC
.	TRBD2	TRBV6-1	TRBJ2-7	CASSELPGLAGIYEQYF	TGTGCCAGCAGTGAACTTCCCGGACTAGCGGGGATCTACGAGCAGTACTTC
.	TRBD1	TRBV11-2	TRBJ2-3	CASSLGDRVVDTQYF	TGTGCCAGCAGCTTAGGGGACAGGGTGGTAGATACGCAGTATTTT
.	TRBD1	TRBV28	TRBJ2-2	CASSPQGAEGAGELFF	TGTGCCAGCAGCCCTCAGGGGGCAGAGGGAGCCGGGGAGCTGTTTTTT
.	.	TRBV19	TRBJ1-5	CASSQGRGDQPQHF	TGTGCCAGTAGTCAGGGAAGGGGTGATCAGCCCCAGCATTTT
.	.	TRBV11-2	TRBJ1-6	CASSLKRLNSPLHF	TGTGCCAGCAGCTTAAAGAGGCTAAATTCACCCCTCCACTTT
many	.	TRBV19	TRBJ1-3	CASSQQWASTGNTIYF	TGTGCCAGTAGTCAACAGTGGGCCAGTACTGGAAACACCATATATTTT
.	.	TRBV5-1	TRBJ1-1	CASSLVGAHTEAFF	TGCGCCAGCAGCTTGGTGGGGGCCCACACTGAAGCTTTCTTT
.	.	TRBV12-3/TRBV12-4	TRBJ2-3	CASSPGADTQYF	TGTGCCAGCAGTCCAGGGGCAGATACGCAGTATTTT
once	.	TRBV9	TRBJ2-2	CASSITSGPGELFF	TGTGCCAGCAGCATTACCAGCGGGCCCGGGGAGCTGTTTTTT
once	.	TRBV11-2	TRBJ2-7	CASSLAAQDLYEQYF	TGTGCCAGCAGCTTAGCAGCCCAAGACTTGTACGAGCAGTACTTC
.	.	TRBV11-2	TRBJ2-7	CASSRSSYEQYF	TGTGCCAGTAGCCGGAGCTCCTACGAGCAGTACTTC
.	TRBD2	TRBV7-3	TRBJ2-3	CASSRSGTTDTQYF	TGTGCCAGCAGCCGAAGCGGGACCACAGATACGCAGTATTTT
.	.	TRBV19	TRBJ1-3	CASSQGSSGNTIYF	TGTGCCAGTAGTCAAGGGAGCTCTGGAAACACCATATATTTT
.	TRBD1	TRBV7-2	TRBJ1-6	CASSWTGVNSPLHF	TGTGCCAGCAGCTGGACAGGGGTGAATTCACCCCTCCACTTT
.	TRBD1	TRBV6-5	TRBJ2-5	CASRTGGSKTQYF	TGTGCCAGCAGGACAGGGGGCTCGAAGACCCAGTACTTC
.	TRBD2	TRBV10-3	TRBJ2-1	CAINREGRSSYNEQFF	TGTGCCATCAATCGGGAGGGCCGAAGCTCCTACAATGAGCAGTTCTTC
.	.	TRBV7-9	TRBJ2-7	CASSLVPSSTVRFSYEQYF	TGTGCCAGCAGCTTAGTCCCATCTTCGACAGTCCGATTCTCCTACGAGCAGTACTTC
.	.	TRBV6-1	TRBJ1-6	CASSEREESPLHF	TGTGCCAGCAGTGAACGTGAGGAGTCACCCCTCCACTTT
medium-sized	TRBD1	TRBV27	TRBJ1-2	CASSLKPGQGYGYTF	TGTGCCAGCAGTTTAAAACCGGGACAGGGCTATGGCTACACCTTC
.	.	TRBV7-2	TRBJ2-2	CASRRGGRNGELFF	TGTGCCAGCAGACGAGGGGGAAGAAACGGGGAGCTGTTTTTT
.	TRBD1	TRBV5-1	TRBJ2-1	CASSLGQAEFNEQFF	TGCGCCAGCAGCTTAGGACAGGCCGAATTCAATGAGCAGTTCTTC